Each of the 12 T cell receptor beta chains below was sequenced from the same sample in a study of T cells after yellow fever vaccination. TCRdb reprocessed the 5' RACE reads via MiXCR and lists one record per CDR3 protein. This table holds about 230,000 distinct CDR3 sequences, around 6.7% found once. The specimen was CD4+ T cells sorted from PBMCs, collected on the day of the yellow fever booster vaccination. These receptors all come from a man between 25 and 39 years old who received the YFV17D yellow fever vaccine.

This clonotype was recorded at least ten times. The chain couples TRBV5-1 to TRBJ2-5; D is tentatively TRBD1 or TRBD2 (5 bases each). The CDR3 totals 18 residues. Deletions cut 2 bases from V and 2 bases from J, with 22 bases between. Germline assignment: CDR1 SGHRS and CDR2 YFSETQ. CDR3 nucleotides: TGCGCCAGCAGCTTAACTCTTTTTGGGGCGGGCCCACAAGAGACCCAGTACTTC. It specifies CASSLTLFGAGPQETQYF.

J is TRBJ2-2 and V is TRBV5-1, with 7 bases identical to TRBD2. In germline, CDR1 is SGHRS, CDR2 YFSETQ. This CDR3 has 16 amino acids. Unmatched junction bases numbered 8, after V lost 4 bases and J lost 2 bases. In DNA form, the CDR3 reads TGCGCCAGCAGCCGGGCCCTAGCGGATAACACCGGGGAGCTGTTTTTT. Translation: CASSRALADNTGELFF.

This clonotype was seen repeatedly, ten times or more. The V and J genes are TRBV29-1 and TRBJ2-1; either TRBD1 or TRBD2 may fit D (5 bases each). CDR3 size: 13 residues. CDR1 SQVTM and CDR2 ANQGSEA come from the germline V gene. The V end was cut by 6 bases, the J end by 11 bases, with 20 bases between. The CDR3 DNA is TGCAGCGTCCTGGGACCAGCACTGGTGAAGCAGTTCTTC. Its translation is CSVLGPALVKQFF.

In its sample, this clonotype was seen a few times. This rearrangement joins TRBV29-1 to TRBJ1-5; D may be TRBD1 (5 bases). Germline loops: CDR1 SQVTM, CDR2 ANQGSEA. V was shortened by 2 bases and J by 0 bases, with 11 bases between the two germline ends. There are 15 residues in the CDR3. This chain's CDR3 is CSVEMGRYSNQPQHF. CDR3 DNA sequence: TGCAGCGTTGAAATGGGGCGGTATAGCAATCAGCCCCAGCATTTT. Together with reference TRBV29-1 and TRBJ1-5, the CDR3 gives the full variable domain: SAVISQKPSRDICQRGTSLTIQCQVDSQVTMMFWYRQQPGQSLTLIATANQGSEATYESGFVIDKFPISRPNLTFSTLTVSNMSPEDSSIYLCSVEMGRYSNQPQHFGDGTRLSIL.

This clonotype came up many times. The V gene is TRBV28, the J gene TRBJ2-1, with 11 bases lining up with TRBD2. The CDR3 spans 16 residues. Germline assignment: CDR1 MDHEN and CDR2 SYDVKM. With V trimmed by 6 bases and J by 5 bases, 9 bases remained unmatched. CDR3 bases: TGTGCCAGCAGGGGGACTAGCGGTCCGCGCCACAATGAGCAGTTCTTC. This translates into CASRGTSGPRHNEQFF.

The chain couples TRBV20-1 to TRBJ2-3; tentative D call: TRBD1 (6 bases). Germline lookup yields CDR1 DFQATT and CDR2 SNEGSKA (reference sequence). The CDR3 is made up of 14 amino acids. The V and J ends lost 7 bases and 2 bases respectively, with 16 bases between them. The CDR3 DNA reads as TGCAGTGGCAGATGGGGACAAATCACAGATACGCAGTATTTT. Translated: CSGRWGQITDTQYF.

This clonotype was recorded many times. This chain connects TRBV18 to TRBJ2-1; D is unclear. Germline loops: CDR1 KGHSH, CDR2 LQKENI. Trimming took 10 bases from V and 1 from J, leaving 14 bases between them. The CDR3 is 14 amino acids. The CDR3 DNA follows: TGTGCCACCAGAAGCGAAACTTCCTACAATGAGCAGTTCTTC. Translated, it gives CATRSETSYNEQFF.

The chain links TRBV20-1 to TRBJ2-3; no firm D call. Deletions cut 6 bases from V and 5 bases from J, with 6 bases between. This CDR3 spans 10 amino acids. Germline CDR1 DFQATT, CDR2 SNEGSKA (reference sequence). This CDR3 is CSAEKDTQYF. The CDR3 DNA follows: TGCAGTGCAGAGAAAGATACGCAGTATTTT.

This clonotype was counted a few times. The chain recombines TRBV20-1 with TRBJ2-1; weak D call: TRBD1 (7 bases). Germline assignment: CDR1 DFQATT and CDR2 SNEGSKA (reference sequence). Trimming cost V 7 bases and J 2 bases, with 21 bases left between them. The CDR3 loop spans 16 amino acids. CDR3 sequence (DNA): TGCAGTGACAGGGCGGCGGCCAGGGGGGCCTACAATGAGCAGTTCTTC. Translating it yields CSDRAAARGAYNEQFF.

This clonotype was found many times. The chain combines TRBV29-1 with TRBJ1-1; 7 nucleotides line up with TRBD1. Germline CDR1 and CDR2: SQVTM and ANQGSEA. The CDR3 is 13 residues long. J gave up 5 bases and V 7 bases, and 10 bases lay outside the gene matches. This CDR3 reads CSALDRERTEAFF. The CDR3 region has the DNA TGCAGCGCCCTAGACAGGGAAAGGACTGAAGCTTTCTTT.

This clonotype was picked up many times. The chain has TRBV3-1 and TRBJ2-1; perhaps TRBD1 as D (5 bases). Trimming stripped 1 base from V and 5 bases from J, with 12 bases between. Per germline, CDR1 LGHDT and CDR2 YNNKEL (reference sequence). CDR3 length: 15 residues. Written as DNA, the CDR3 is TGTGCCAGCAGCCAAGCGGCCAGGGTACACAATGAGCAGTTCTTC. Amino acid sequence: CASSQAARVHNEQFF.

V usage is TRBV4-1 and J usage is TRBJ2-2, with D unresolved. The CDR3 is made up of 15 amino acids. Trimming took 1 base from V and 4 from J, leaving 10 bases between them. CDR1 MGHRA and CDR2 YSYEKL come from the germline V gene. The CDR3 nucleotides are TGCGCCAGCAGCCAAGCTAGTAGGAGCACCGGGGAGCTGTTTTTT. Translating it yields CASSQASRSTGELFF.